A single sample is the source of the 18 T cell receptor beta chains below, sequenced in a study of Ad26.COV2.S vaccination and SARS-CoV-2 variants. TCRdb keeps only in-frame clones here, not all; method: immunoSEQ multiplex PCR. The sample contains about 480,000 clones, 70% to 90% of which appear only once. Treatment here: around 19 received Ad26.COV2.S at low or high dose, single or two shots; 5 received placebo; per-sample allocation not given. On day 63 after the first injection, vaccine and placebo recipients gave samples. The input for sequencing was peripheral blood, taken in a trial of Ad26.COV2.S vaccine versus placebo. These receptors originate from a person aged 18 to 59 who received the Ad26.COV2.S COVID-19 vaccine or a placebo.

A remark on this clone: Distinct nucleotide sequences in the sample also encode this CDR3. The chain recombines TRBV5-1 with TRBJ1-3, with a tentative D call TRBD1 (6 bases). Trimming stripped 0 bases from V and 2 bases from J, with 9 bases between. The CDR3 is made up of 15 amino acids. CDR1 is SGHRS and CDR2 is YFSETQ in the germline V gene. The CDR3 region is CASSLGAGAGNTIYF. The CDR3 bases are TGCGCCAGCAGCTTGGGAGCAGGGGCTGGAAACACCATATATTTT.

The chain combines TRBV28 with TRBJ2-4; 13 bases match TRBD2. This CDR3 comprises 15 residues. Germline V CDR1 and CDR2: MDHEN, SYDVKM. The V segment lost 5 bases and the J segment 6 bases; nucleotides outside the gene matches: 4. CDR3 amino acids: CASSPRTSGRNIQYF. DNA for the CDR3: TGTGCCAGCAGTCCACGGACTAGCGGGAGAAACATTCAGTACTTC.

This rearrangement joins TRBV19 to TRBJ1-1, with 9 positions matching TRBD1. Germline CDR1 reads LNHDA; CDR2 reads SQIVND (reference sequence). There are 14 residues in the CDR3. The J segment lost 1 base and the V segment lost 6 bases, leaving 3 bases of the junction unmatched. In DNA form, the CDR3 reads TGTGCCAGTAGCCGGGGACAGGGGAACACTGAAGCTTTCTTT. Translation gives CASSRGQGNTEAFF.

V and J are TRBV2 and TRBJ1-1, with D possibly being TRBD1 (6 bases). Trimming took off 6 bases at V and 1 base at J, with 12 bases between the two ends. CDR1 is SNHLY, CDR2 FYNNEI, per germline. This CDR3 contains 14 residues. The CDR3 loop reads CASRPDRTNTEAFF. DNA of the CDR3: TGTGCCAGCAGGCCAGACAGGACGAACACTGAAGCTTTCTTT.

This sequence joins TRBV19 and TRBJ1-2; 9 nucleotides line up with TRBD1. This CDR3 contains 17 residues. Germline CDR1 reads LNHDA; CDR2 reads SQIVND (reference sequence). V was pared by 6 bases and J by 4 bases, with 15 bases of the junction left unmatched. CDR3 region: CASRHRDRVKLSYGYTF. The CDR3 DNA sequence: TGTGCCAGTAGGCACCGGGACAGGGTAAAACTAAGCTATGGCTACACCTTC.

The sample holds one count of this clone. This chain joins TRBV5-1 and TRBJ1-1; D is ambiguous. V was clipped by 0 bases and J by 7 bases, with 10 bases between them. There are 13 residues in the CDR3. Germline loops: CDR1 SGHRS, CDR2 YFSETQ. The CDR3 sequence is CASSLELVSEAFF. Here the CDR3 DNA reads TGCGCCAGCAGCTTGGAACTCGTTAGTGAAGCTTTCTTT.

The V gene is TRBV27, the J gene TRBJ2-7; 7 bases agree with TRBD2. Losses at the gene ends were 0 bases for V and 0 bases for J; bases not matched to a gene: 5. From germline, CDR1 is MNHEY and CDR2 SMNVEV (reference sequence). There are 16 residues in the CDR3. This chain's CDR3 is CASSLSSGGFSYEQYF. DNA for the CDR3: TGTGCCAGCAGTTTATCTTCGGGGGGTTTCTCCTACGAGCAGTACTTC.

The chain combines TRBV11-2 with TRBJ2-5; D gene uncertain. CDR1 SGHAT and CDR2 FQNNGV come from the germline V gene. Trimming removed 1 base at V and 4 bases at J, with 10 bases between. The CDR3 runs 14 residues. Here the CDR3 DNA reads TGTGCCAGCAGCTTAGGGGATGGCAGAGAGACCCAGTACTTC. Protein product: CASSLGDGRETQYF.

The J gene is TRBJ1-5, the V gene TRBV6-5; no clear D gene. Germline V CDR1 and CDR2: MNHEY, SVGAGI. V lost 7 bases and J lost 0, with 13 bases in between. This CDR3 is 15 amino acids long. Here the CDR3 reads CASTFGFDSNQPQHF. CDR3 DNA: TGTGCCAGCACGTTCGGGTTTGATAGCAATCAGCCCCAGCATTTT.

The genes are TRBV28 and TRBJ2-5; TRBD2 aligns across 7 bases. V shed 6 bases, J shed 0 bases, and the junction held 7 bases outside the gene matches. The CDR3 loop spans 15 amino acids. CDR1 and CDR2 (germline): MDHEN, SYDVKM. The CDR3 loop reads CASSKAGLYQETQYF. The CDR3, as DNA: TGTGCCAGCAGCAAAGCGGGACTATACCAAGAGACCCAGTACTTC.

V usage is TRBV15 and J usage is TRBJ2-3, with D perhaps given as TRBD1 or TRBD2 (6 bases each). This CDR3 spans 15 amino acids. The germline V gene encodes CDR1 LNHNV and CDR2 YYDKDF (reference sequence). Trimming took off 9 bases at V and 0 bases at J, with 16 bases between the two ends. Written as DNA, the CDR3 is TGTGCCACATGGGGGGCGGCCCTAAGCACAGATACGCAGTATTTT. Translating it yields CATWGAALSTDTQYF.

The chain is built from TRBV2 and TRBJ2-1, with 9 bases fitting TRBD1. The CDR3 has 16 residues. V lost 5 bases to trimming and J lost 3 bases; unmatched junction nucleotides: 8. Germline V gene sequence: CDR1 SNHLY, CDR2 FYNNEI. DNA for the CDR3: TGTGCCAGCAGTCCGAGGGCGGGACAGGGCTACAATGAGCAGTTCTTC. It is translated as CASSPRAGQGYNEQFF.

V and J are TRBV6-5 and TRBJ1-2; the D gene is possibly TRBD1 (6 bases). The CDR3 sequence is 13 residues long. Germline V CDR1 and CDR2: MNHEY, SVGAGI. Trimming removed 11 bases at V and 7 bases at J, with 20 bases between. The CDR3 coding sequence is TGTGCCCATGTGGGAGGGGGGACGTTTGGCTACACCTTC. Translation: CAHVGGGTFGYTF.

The rearrangement links TRBV6-2 or TRBV6-3 to TRBJ2-3, with 8 bases matching TRBD2. The CDR3 length is 16 residues. Per germline, CDR1 MNHEY and CDR2 SVGEGT. Germline trimming cut 2 bases from V and 5 bases from J; bases unmatched to any gene: 9. CDR3 region: CASSYSGLAVGDTQYF. CDR3 nucleotides: TGTGCCAGCAGTTACAGCGGACTAGCAGTAGGAGATACGCAGTATTTT.

This clone was picked up one time. In DNA form, the CDR3 reads TGTGCCAGCAGCGCTTCGCCGCAAGAGACCCAGTACTTC. Its protein product is CASSASPQETQYF. The rearrangement links TRBV7-3 to TRBJ2-5; the D is unclear. The CDR3 extends over 13 amino acids. V dropped 5 bases and J dropped 2 bases, with 9 bases sitting between them. Germline values: CDR1 SGHTA, CDR2 FQGTGA. The whole variable domain, remainder taken from reference TRBV7-3 and TRBJ2-5, is GAGVSQTPSNKVTEKGKYVELRCDPISGHTALYWYRQSLGQGPEFLIYFQGTGAADDSGLPNDRFFAVRPEGSVSTLKIQRTERGDSAVYLCASSASPQETQYFGPGTRLLVL.

The chain couples TRBV2 to TRBJ2-7, with a weak D call TRBD2 (6 bases). V dropped 4 bases and J dropped 6 bases, with 10 bases sitting between them. The CDR3 sequence is 12 residues long. Germline V gene data show CDR1 as SNHLY and CDR2 as FYNNEI. The CDR3 region is CASSVTGAEQYF. CDR3 nucleotide sequence: TGTGCCAGCAGTGTCACGGGAGCCGAGCAGTACTTC.

The chain links TRBV30 to TRBJ1-1; a weak D match, TRBD1 (6 bases). This CDR3 comprises 12 residues. Between the trimmed V and J ends, which lost 1 base and 6 bases, there was a span of 9 bases. In germline, CDR1 is GTSNPN, CDR2 SVGIG (reference sequence). The CDR3 nucleotides are TGTGCCTGGAGTGGACAGGAACCTGAAGCTTTCTTT. This translates into CAWSGQEPEAFF.

The CDR3 bases are TGTGCCAGCAGCTTAGGCGGGGCCGCCAATGAGCAGTTCTTC. Translating gives CASSLGGAANEQFF. This rearrangement joins TRBV7-3 to TRBJ2-1; possibly TRBD2 for D (6 bases). The CDR3 is made up of 14 amino acids. CDR1 SGHTA and CDR2 FQGTGA come from the germline V gene. Trimming stripped 2 bases from V and 6 bases from J, with 11 bases between. The full variable domain, rest sourced from reference TRBV7-3 and TRBJ2-1, is GAGVSQTPSNKVTEKGKYVELRCDPISGHTALYWYRQSLGQGPEFLIYFQGTGAADDSGLPNDRFFAVRPEGSVSTLKIQRTERGDSAVYLCASSLGGAANEQFFGPGTRLTVL.